These 5 T cell receptor beta chains share one sample of origin, sequenced in a study of cytomegalovirus exposure and HLA in healthy donors. Libraries were prepared by immunoSEQ multiplex PCR; TCRdb keeps only in-frame clonotypes and omits some of them. The table records 150,000 to 200,000 clones, 80% to 85% of them present only once. Sequencing was done on a sample of PBMCs. These receptors all stem from a woman between 18 and 29 years old in good health and CMV-seropositive.

This chain uses TRBV5-6 with TRBJ1-4, with 10 bases lining up with TRBD1. The CDR3 extends over 15 amino acids. Germline V gene lookup returns CDR1 SGHDT and CDR2 YYEEEE. V was pared by 4 bases and J by 8 bases, with 8 bases of the junction left unmatched. This CDR3 is CASSVPGQGREKLFF. DNA of the CDR3: TGTGCCAGCAGCGTACCGGGACAGGGGAGGGAAAAACTGTTTTTT.

The chain links TRBV6-1 to TRBJ1-2; 7 bases line up with TRBD1. CDR3 size: 13 residues. Germline V gives CDR1 MNHNS, CDR2 SASEGT. V lost 6 bases and J lost 4; bases outside the gene matches: 5. CDR3 DNA: TGTGCCAGCAGCACCGGGACAGTCTATGGCTACACCTTC. Its translation is CASSTGTVYGYTF.

This chain links TRBV13 with TRBJ2-1; 7 nucleotides align to TRBD2. The CDR3 spans 14 residues. V lost 8 bases to trimming and J lost 9 bases; unmatched junction nucleotides: 13. Germline loops: CDR1 PRHDT, CDR2 FYEKMQ (reference sequence). For the CDR3, the DNA is TGTGCCAGCGGGGGACCAGCGGGGCGTGTTGAGCAGTTCTTC. It specifies CASGGPAGRVEQFF.

This clone was found once. This chain links TRBV7-9 with TRBJ2-5, with 10 bases aligning to TRBD2. CDR1 SEHNR and CDR2 FQNEAQ come from the germline V gene (reference sequence). The CDR3 loop spans 15 amino acids. Trimming took 0 bases from V and 8 from J; bases not matched to a gene: 6. CDR3 DNA sequence: TGTGCCAGCAGCTTAGCCGGAGCGGGGGGGGAAACCCAGTACTTC. It specifies CASSLAGAGGETQYF.

V and J are TRBV6-1 and TRBJ1-2; D is uncertain. The V end lost 2 bases, the J end lost 6 bases, and 16 bases lay between the germline ends. Germline V gene sequence: CDR1 MNHNS, CDR2 SASEGT. The CDR3 covers 15 residues. CDR3 bases: TGTGCCAGCAGTGAATGGTTAGACACCCCTAATGGCTACACCTTC. This encodes CASSEWLDTPNGYTF.